Shown below are 9 T cell receptor beta chains from a single sample sequenced in a study. TCRdb independently ran MiXCR on the 5' RACE reads; one entry per CDR3 protein. The sample carries 50,000 to 65,000 distinct CDR3 sequences, 25% to 30% recorded once. What was sequenced was tumor-infiltrating memory CD4+ T cells sorted from the breast tumor. Subset given: memory CD4+ T cells, CD4+CD45RO+CD25-. All receptors come from a female donor with breast cancer.

In this sample, this clonotype turned up a few times. The rearrangement uses TRBV5-1 and TRBJ2-2; D call uncertain. CDR3 length equals 14 residues. Germline assignment: CDR1 SGHRS and CDR2 YFSETQ. V lost 8 bases and J lost 1, with 12 bases in between. The chain's CDR3 is CASQPNMNTGELFF. CDR3 nucleotides: TGCGCCAGTCAACCGAATATGAACACCGGGGAGCTGTTTTTT.

This clonotype was seen only a few times. The chain carries TRBV5-1 and TRBJ2-5, with D uncertain. This CDR3 has 16 amino acids. V was pared by 0 bases and J by 5 bases, with 17 bases between. The germline V gene encodes CDR1 SGHRS and CDR2 YFSETQ. CDR3 nucleotides: TGCGCCAGCAGCTTGGGGACCGGCTCCAGTGGGGAGACCCAGTACTTC. Amino acids: CASSLGTGSSGETQYF.

This chain uses TRBV4-3 with TRBJ1-5; D uncertain. Germline CDR1 is LGHNA and CDR2 is YSLEER. CDR3 size: 15 residues. Trimming removed 0 bases from V and 7 bases from J, with 13 bases in between. CDR3 in amino acids: CASSQENTGEQPQHF. DNA for the CDR3: TGCGCCAGCAGCCAAGAAAACACCGGGGAGCAGCCCCAGCATTTT.

V usage is TRBV29-1 and J usage is TRBJ2-7; a weak D match, TRBD1 (6 bases). Trimming stripped 6 bases from V and 5 bases from J, with 17 bases between. Per germline, CDR1 SQVTM and CDR2 ANQGSEA. The CDR3 loop spans 13 amino acids. CDR3 bases: TGCAGCGTCATACCGTTGCACAGGGACGAGCAGTACTTC. Residues: CSVIPLHRDEQYF.

This clonotype occurred a few times. The chain employs TRBV2 and TRBJ1-6; no definite D call. V was trimmed by 2 bases and J by 9 bases, leaving 17 bases between them. This CDR3 spans 16 amino acids. The V gene's germline CDR1 is SNHLY and CDR2 FYNNEI. CDR3 in DNA: TGTGCCAGCAGTGAACTGGCCCCCGAGACGGGTTCACCCCTCCACTTT. It codes for CASSELAPETGSPLHF.

This clonotype was counted many times. This chain uses TRBV29-1 with TRBJ2-3; the D gene could be TRBD1 or TRBD2 (5 bases each). Germline CDR1 is SQVTM and CDR2 is ANQGSEA. V was clipped by 4 bases and J by 0 bases, with 11 bases between them. The CDR3 runs to 14 residues. CDR3 amino acids: CSVGGKSSTDTQYF. CDR3 in DNA: TGCAGCGTTGGGGGGAAATCTAGCACAGATACGCAGTATTTT.

The V call is TRBV6-1, the J call TRBJ2-1; 10 nucleotides line up with TRBD1. The CDR3 sequence is 15 residues long. CDR1 and CDR2 from the germline V gene are MNHNS and SASEGT. The trim removed 5 bases at V and 6 bases at J, leaving 7 bases unmatched. In DNA, the CDR3 is TGTGCCAGCAGTACGGGACAGGGGACGGTCAATGAGCAGTTCTTC. It encodes CASSTGQGTVNEQFF.

The chain recombines TRBV7-8 with TRBJ1-1, with D unclear. CDR3 length: 14 residues. The V and J ends lost 5 bases and 0 bases respectively, with 10 bases between them. The germline V gene has CDR1 SGHVS and CDR2 FQNEAQ. The CDR3 region has the DNA TGTGCCAGCAGCCAGGTCAATATGAACACTGAAGCTTTCTTT. The encoded protein is CASSQVNMNTEAFF.

This clonotype was detected a few times. V and J are TRBV19 and TRBJ2-5, with 9 bases aligning to TRBD2. Germline V gene sequence: CDR1 LNHDA, CDR2 SQIVND (reference sequence). V shed 5 bases and J 2 bases; nucleotides not matched to a gene: 12. The CDR3 contains 17 residues. The chain's CDR3 is CASSLLGAGGQQETQYF. The DNA for the CDR3 is TGTGCCAGTAGTCTCCTTGGGGCGGGGGGGCAGCAAGAGACCCAGTACTTC. The full variable domain, in which reference TRBV19 and TRBJ2-5 provide the parts outside the CDR3, is DGGITQSPKYLFRKEGQNVTLSCEQNLNHDAMYWYRQDPGQGLRLIYYSQIVNDFQKGDIAEGYSVSREKKESFPLTVTSAQKNPTAFYLCASSLLGAGGQQETQYFGPGTRLLVL.